The T cell receptor beta chain described here comes from a study of cytomegalovirus exposure and HLA in healthy donors. Looking at the study overall: The 110 or so validation repertoires used the same platform as the 500 to 700 first-cohort repertoires, a later analysis reported.

Germline assignment: CDR1 SGHTA and CDR2 FQGNSA. J was trimmed by 7 bases and V by 1 base; bases with no gene match: 4. This CDR3 region has 14 residues. This clone has just one count. Its antigen is undetermined. Study-wide results and limits: Among TCR beta chains, those listed as cytomegalovirus-associated numbered about 150.

Generated by immunoSEQ multiplex PCR, the TCRdb table keeps only in-frame clones and is missing some. This sample has 130,000 to 150,000 clones, with approximately 84% found just once. This sequence joins TRBV7-2 and TRBJ1-2; 9 nucleotides agree with TRBD1. Sequences were obtained from PBMCs. The receptor was derived from a woman in her thirties in good health and CMV-seronegative. Written as DNA, the CDR3 is TGTGCCAGCAGCTTAGACAGGGGGCAGGGTGGCTACACCTTC. It specifies CASSLDRGQGGYTF.